This TCR beta chain stems from a study of T cells in Graves' hyperthyroidism and ophthalmopathy. Study-wide findings and caveats: Most clonotypes expanded in the thyroid (above 0.001) were also present in blood. Ophthalmopathy cases were set apart from stable hyperthyroidism by a 13 V-J model.

Looked up from germline, CDR1 is MGHRA and CDR2 is YSYEKL. CDR3 length: 13 residues. Trimming removed 2 bases from V and 6 bases from J, with 9 bases in between. For the diagnoses, clinical symptoms, serum thyroxine and TRAb, thyroid ultrasound and orbital computed tomography were used. This clonotype came up many times. The antigen is unknown. TCR beta CDR3 regions were amplified from RNA. In the first-round RT-PCR of the TCR CDR3, the HTBI primer set was used. MiXCR was run by TCRdb on the multiplex PCR reads, yielding one entry per CDR3 protein. Found here are about 400,000 distinct CDR3 sequences, 13% to 15% of them singletons; the top ten hold approximately 19%.

Sequences were obtained from blood. This chain links TRBV4-1 with TRBJ2-3; no reliable D call. The origin of this receptor is a woman between 55 and 75 years old with Graves' ophthalmopathy. The CDR3 DNA reads as TGCGCCAGCAGCCAACAACTCAGGGATACGCAGTATTTT. Its protein product is CASSQQLRDTQYF.